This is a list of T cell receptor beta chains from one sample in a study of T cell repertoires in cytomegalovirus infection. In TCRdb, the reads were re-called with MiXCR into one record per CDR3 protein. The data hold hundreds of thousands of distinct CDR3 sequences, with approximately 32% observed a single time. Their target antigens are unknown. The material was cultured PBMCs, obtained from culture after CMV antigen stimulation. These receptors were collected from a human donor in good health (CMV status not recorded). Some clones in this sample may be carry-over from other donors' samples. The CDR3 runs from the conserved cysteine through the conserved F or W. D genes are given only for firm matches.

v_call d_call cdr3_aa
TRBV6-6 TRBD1 CASRGGDRAYEQYF
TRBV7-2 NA CASSFAVNQPQHF
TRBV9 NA CASSVAGALSSYNEQFF
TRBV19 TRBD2 CASSQAGVAYNEQFF
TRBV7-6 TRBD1 CASSFSLTGANEKLFF
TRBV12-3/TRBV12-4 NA CASSSSISQPQHF
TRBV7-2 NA CASSLELVGSEAFF
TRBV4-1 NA CASSQDSQDSSGNTIYF
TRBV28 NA CASSLSGWAGQHF
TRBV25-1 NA CASSESRARGGEKLFF
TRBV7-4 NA CASSSSPQRNYGYTF
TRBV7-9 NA CASSMGEGIYRAFF
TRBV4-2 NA CASSQDRRGTDTQYF
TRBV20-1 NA CSARDSLEPWGYEQYF
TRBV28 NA CASSKHLNTEAFF
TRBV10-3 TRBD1 CAISEPGQGKEKLFF
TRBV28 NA CASSLAGGHEQYF
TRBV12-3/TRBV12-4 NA CASSPNRVTDTQYF
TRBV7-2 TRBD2 CASSTLAGGPREQFF
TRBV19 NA CASSPHRTAEAFF
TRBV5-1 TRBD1 CASSRDRGPTREQYF
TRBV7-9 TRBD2 CASSSLAGGNTGELFF
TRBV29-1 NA CSVEDWGRDTLTDTQYF
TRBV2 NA CASRPGGWGTEAFF
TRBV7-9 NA CASSPLDGTLLYTQYF
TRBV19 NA CASSMERGSEKLFF
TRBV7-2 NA CASSLERGAGNTIYF
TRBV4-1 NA CASSQVGDEQFF
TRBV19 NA CASSLTHWAFGSGANVLTF
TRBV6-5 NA CASFFTPDSSYEQYF
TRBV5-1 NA CASSLNTGEAGYTF
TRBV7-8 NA CASSRSGGITGELFF
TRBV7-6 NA CASSLVSGGSSDTQYF
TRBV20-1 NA CSASAGPQLQHF
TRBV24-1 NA CATSEVGGADTQYF
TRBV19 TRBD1 CASSIGQAGANEKLFF
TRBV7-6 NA CASSSYDGDTEAFF
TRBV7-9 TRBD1 CASSFPRLLGQGISGGELFF
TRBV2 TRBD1 CASGRDRSSGNTIYF
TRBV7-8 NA CASSGGLESGYTF
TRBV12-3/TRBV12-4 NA CASSFDAASGNTIYF
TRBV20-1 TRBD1 CSAGDRGLIETQYF
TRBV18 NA CASSPPVKGSNEQFF
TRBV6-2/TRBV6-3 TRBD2 CASTALAGDFISTDTQYF
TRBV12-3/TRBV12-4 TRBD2 CASSLSTSGNRNEQFF
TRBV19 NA CASTSPGTRADTQYF
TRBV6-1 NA CASSSDRGSSYNEQFF
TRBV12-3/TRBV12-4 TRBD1 CASSPGTGANNYGYTF
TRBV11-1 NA CASRPDSTEAFF
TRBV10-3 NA CAISESTGGTGELFF
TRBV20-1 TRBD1 CSTGDRAGETQYF
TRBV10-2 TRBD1 CASREAGGGPTNEKLFF